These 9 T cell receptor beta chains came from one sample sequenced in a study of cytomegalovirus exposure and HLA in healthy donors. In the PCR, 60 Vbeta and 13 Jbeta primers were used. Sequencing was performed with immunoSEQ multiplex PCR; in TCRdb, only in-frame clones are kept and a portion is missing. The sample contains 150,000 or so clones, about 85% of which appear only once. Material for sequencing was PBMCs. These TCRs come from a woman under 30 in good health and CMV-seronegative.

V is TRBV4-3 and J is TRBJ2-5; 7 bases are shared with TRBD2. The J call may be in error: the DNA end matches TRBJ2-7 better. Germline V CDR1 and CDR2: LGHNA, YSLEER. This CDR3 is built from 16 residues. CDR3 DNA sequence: TGCGCCAGCAGCCAAGAAGCTAGCGGTATATCCTACGAGCAGTACTTC. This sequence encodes CASSQEASGISYEQYF.

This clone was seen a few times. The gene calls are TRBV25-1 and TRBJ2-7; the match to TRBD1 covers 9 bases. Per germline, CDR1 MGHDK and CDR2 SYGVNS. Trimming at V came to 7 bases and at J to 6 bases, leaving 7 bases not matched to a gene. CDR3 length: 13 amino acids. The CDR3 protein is CASTQDRGGEQYF. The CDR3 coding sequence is TGTGCCAGCACTCAGGACAGGGGCGGCGAGCAGTACTTC.

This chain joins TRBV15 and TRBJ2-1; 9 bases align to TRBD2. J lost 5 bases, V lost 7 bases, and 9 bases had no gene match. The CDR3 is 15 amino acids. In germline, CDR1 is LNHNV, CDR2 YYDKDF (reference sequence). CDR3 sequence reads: CATTRAREGHNEQFF. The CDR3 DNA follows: TGTGCCACCACACGAGCGCGGGAGGGCCACAATGAGCAGTTCTTC. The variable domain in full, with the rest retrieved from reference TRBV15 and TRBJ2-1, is DAMVIQNPRYQVTQFGKPVTLSCSQTLNHNVMYWYQQKSSQAPKLLFHYYDKDFNNEADTPDNFQSRRPNTSFCFLDIRSPGLGDTAMYLCATTRAREGHNEQFFGPGTRLTVL.

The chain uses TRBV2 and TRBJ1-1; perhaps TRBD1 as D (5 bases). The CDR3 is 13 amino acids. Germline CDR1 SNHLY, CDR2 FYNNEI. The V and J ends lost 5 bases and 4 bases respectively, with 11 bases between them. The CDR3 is CASSSDRSTEAFF. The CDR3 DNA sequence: TGTGCCAGCAGTTCTGACAGATCCACTGAAGCTTTCTTT.

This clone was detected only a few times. CDR3 region: CASSGTSGGTDTQYF. For the CDR3, the DNA is TGTGCCAGCAGCGGGACTAGCGGGGGCACAGATACGCAGTATTTT. This chain links TRBV10-3 with TRBJ2-3; 13 nucleotides match TRBD2. With V trimmed by 10 bases and J by 1 base, 5 bases remained unmatched. The CDR3 totals 15 residues. In germline, CDR1 is ENHRY, CDR2 SYGVKD.

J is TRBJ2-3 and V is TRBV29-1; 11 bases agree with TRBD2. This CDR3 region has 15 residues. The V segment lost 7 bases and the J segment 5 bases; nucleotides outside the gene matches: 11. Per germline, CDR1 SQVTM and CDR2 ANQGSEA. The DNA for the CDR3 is TGCAGCGCTCAAATAGCGGGAGGGCCTGGAGATACGCAGTATTTT. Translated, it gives CSAQIAGGPGDTQYF.

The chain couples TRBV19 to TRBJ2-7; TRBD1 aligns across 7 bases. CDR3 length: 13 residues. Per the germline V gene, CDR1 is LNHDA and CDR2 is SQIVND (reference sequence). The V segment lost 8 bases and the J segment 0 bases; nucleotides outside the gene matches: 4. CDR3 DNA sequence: TGTGCCAGTTGGGACAGCCACTCCTACGAGCAGTACTTC. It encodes CASWDSHSYEQYF.

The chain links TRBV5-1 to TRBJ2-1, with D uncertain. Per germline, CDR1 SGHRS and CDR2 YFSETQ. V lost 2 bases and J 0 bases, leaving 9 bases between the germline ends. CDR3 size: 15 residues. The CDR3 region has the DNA TGCGCCAGCAGCTTCGTCCTAAGCTCCTACAATGAGCAGTTCTTC. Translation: CASSFVLSSYNEQFF.

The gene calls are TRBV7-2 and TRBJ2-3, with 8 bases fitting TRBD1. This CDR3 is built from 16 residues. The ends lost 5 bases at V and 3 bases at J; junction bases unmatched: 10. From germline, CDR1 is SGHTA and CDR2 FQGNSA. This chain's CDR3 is CASSPQGAKGTDTQYF. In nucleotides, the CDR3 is TGTGCCAGCAGCCCCCAGGGGGCGAAGGGGACAGATACGCAGTATTTT.